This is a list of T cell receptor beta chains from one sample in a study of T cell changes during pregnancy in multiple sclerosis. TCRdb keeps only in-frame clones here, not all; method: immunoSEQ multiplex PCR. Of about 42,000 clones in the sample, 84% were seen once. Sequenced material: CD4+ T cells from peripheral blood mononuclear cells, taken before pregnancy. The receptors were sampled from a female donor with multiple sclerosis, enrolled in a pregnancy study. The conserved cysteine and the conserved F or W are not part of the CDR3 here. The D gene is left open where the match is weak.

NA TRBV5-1 ASSLAGNNYGYT
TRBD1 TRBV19 ASSPAPGQGATDTQY
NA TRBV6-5 ASSYSGGTGGNEQF
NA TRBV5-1 ASSWAVRGDEQY
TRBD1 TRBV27 ASSMDRNSPLH
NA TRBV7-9 ASSLISRDYEQY
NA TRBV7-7 ASSVLQGYEQY
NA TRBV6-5 ASTTAGTEAF
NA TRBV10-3 AITPGGSGELF
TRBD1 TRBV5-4 ASSLAGTGRETQY
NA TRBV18 ASSMGAAVSYEQY
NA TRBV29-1 SGGRGPSTDTQY
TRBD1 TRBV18 ASSPTPQGTGETQY
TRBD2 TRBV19 ASRLAGVAYNEQF
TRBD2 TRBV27 ASSNFKRGGLLTNTGELF
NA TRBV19 ASNPRGHGADTQY
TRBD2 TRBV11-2 ASSPPPGGAADTQY
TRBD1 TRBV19 ASSLTGGSSVTDTQY
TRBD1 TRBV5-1 ASSLAQGVVGTQY
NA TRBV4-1 ASSLAGYTDTQY
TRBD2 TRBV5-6 ASSGGTSGGVGDTQY
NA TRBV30 AWISGNTIY
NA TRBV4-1 ASSLDGGLGNQPQH
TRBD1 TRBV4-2 ASSHGQGSGNEKLF
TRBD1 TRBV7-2 ASSGQGNTEAF
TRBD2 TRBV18 ASSPAMAGEEEQF
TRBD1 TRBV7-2 ASEGDRAYEQY
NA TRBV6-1 ASSAQENTEAF
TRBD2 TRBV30 AWSPSGSSYNEQF
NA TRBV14 ASSQAYSRSYNEQF
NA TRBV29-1 SVAIDGFSGTEAF
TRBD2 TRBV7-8 ASSLREGDTQY
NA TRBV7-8 ATSLARGLPQETQY
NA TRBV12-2 ASRFRIGVLNLDTQY
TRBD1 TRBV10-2 ASSADRVRGGYT
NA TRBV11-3 ASSLTGDTEAF
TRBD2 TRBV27 ASRLAGRHEQY
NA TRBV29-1 SVGAANLGYT
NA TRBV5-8 ASNLGGRTDTQY